This TCR beta chain came from a study of blood T cell repertoires in COVID-19. Study details: Samples taken during acute and convalescent COVID-19 were collected in the United States, Italy and Spain. Sources were T cells, B-cell-depleted T cells, or PBMCs; the material itself was cDNA or gDNA.

Per the study methods: Researchers report that nucleated cell counts were estimated from reference gene primer amplification. Clones were sequenced by immunoSEQ multiplex PCR, and TCRdb holds only the in-frame ones, with some missing. That table gives V, J and clone size, and the DNA gave D and trimming. This table holds about 25,000 clones, roughly 89% found once. V was pared by 0 bases and J by 10 bases, with 12 bases between. The CDR3 length is 14 residues. Germline V gene sequence: CDR1 ENHRY, CDR2 SYGVKD. The chain recombines TRBV10-3 with TRBJ1-4; D gene uncertain. This TCR was recovered from a human donor in a cohort sampled during active COVID-19. The sample consisted of peripheral blood. CDR3 sequence: CAISESRGNGKLFF. CDR3 coding DNA: TGTGCCATCAGTGAGTCTCGGGGAAACGGAAAACTGTTTTTT.